This T cell receptor beta chain comes out of a study of blood T cell repertoires in COVID-19. Study context: Sources were T cells, B-cell-depleted T cells, or PBMCs; the material itself was cDNA or gDNA.

Per the original methods: Reference gene primer amplification in the assay estimated nucleated cell counts. Sequenced by immunoSEQ multiplex PCR; TCRdb stores in-frame clones only, minus some. For V, J and clone size, that table is used; D and trimming come from the DNA. Of about 64,000 clones in the sample, more than 65% were seen once. V shed 5 bases, J shed 3 bases, and the junction held 6 bases outside the gene matches. Germline CDR1 SGHRS, CDR2 YFSETQ. The CDR3 runs 16 residues. Source material: peripheral blood. The V call is TRBV5-1, the J call TRBJ2-7, with 15 nucleotides matching TRBD2. The TCR originated in a human donor in a cohort sampled during active COVID-19. CDR3 sequence (DNA): TGCGCCAGCAGTGACGAGGGACTAGCGGGGGGCTACGAGCAGTACTTC. Protein sequence: CASSDEGLAGGYEQYF.